The following is a T cell receptor beta chain sequence with its context. Its antigen is currently unknown. The protocol was immunoSEQ multiplex PCR, while the TCRdb copy is restricted to in-frame clones and leaves out a portion. The table lists approximately 75,000 clones, 90% of them singletons. This sample was included in a study of OX40 agonist ivuxolimab in advanced cancers. On the study more broadly: It was permissible to have had prior anti-PD-1, anti-PD-L1 or anti-CTLA-4 therapy, and over 35% had some.

CDR1 and CDR2 (germline): KGHSH, LQKENI. V lost 3 bases and J 8 bases, leaving 16 bases between the germline ends. The CDR3 consists of 15 residues. Study observations and caveats: In a subset of nonresponders, normalized T-cell clonal expansion was also low. At 0.1 to 3.0 mg/kg and by week 6, CD4+ and CD8+ T cells in the blood had expanded clonally.

This chain uses TRBV18 with TRBJ1-4; a weak D match, TRBD1 (6 bases). The sequences come from CD4+ or CD8+ T cells sorted from blood, collected in a trial of the OX40 agonist ivuxolimab. The TCR originated in an adult with an advanced solid tumor such as melanoma, head and neck, liver or kidney cancer. CDR3 sequence reads: CASSPLGTHPEKLFF. CDR3 bases: TGTGCCAGCTCACCCCTCGGGACACACCCAGAAAAACTGTTTTTT.